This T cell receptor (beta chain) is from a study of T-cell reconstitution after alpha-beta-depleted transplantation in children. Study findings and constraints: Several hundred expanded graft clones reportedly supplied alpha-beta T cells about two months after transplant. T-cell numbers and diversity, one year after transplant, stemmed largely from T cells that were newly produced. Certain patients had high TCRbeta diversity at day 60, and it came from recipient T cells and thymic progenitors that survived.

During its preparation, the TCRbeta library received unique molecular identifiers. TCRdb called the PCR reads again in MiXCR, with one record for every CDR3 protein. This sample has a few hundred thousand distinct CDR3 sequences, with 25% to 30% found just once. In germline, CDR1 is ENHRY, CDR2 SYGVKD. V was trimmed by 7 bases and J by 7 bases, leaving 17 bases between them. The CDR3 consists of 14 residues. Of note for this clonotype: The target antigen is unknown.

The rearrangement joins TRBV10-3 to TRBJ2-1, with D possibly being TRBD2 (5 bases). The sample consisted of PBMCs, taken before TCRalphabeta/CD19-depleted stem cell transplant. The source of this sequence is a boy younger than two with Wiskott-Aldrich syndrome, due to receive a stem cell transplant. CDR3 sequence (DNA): TGTGCCATCACCGGACTCCCCTTTGGTAATGAGCAGTTCTTC. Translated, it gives CAITGLPFGNEQFF.